This T cell receptor beta chain is from a study of control samples from healthy donors and cancer patients. Germline V gene lookup returns CDR1 SGDLS and CDR2 YYNGEE. The length of the CDR3 is 13 residues. The ends were cut back, 3 bases at V and 2 bases at J, with 8 bases in the middle. Generated by immunoSEQ multiplex PCR, the TCRdb table keeps only in-frame clones and is missing some. The table lists roughly 88,000 clones, approximately 80% of them singletons, with around a fifth in the top ten. This chain joins TRBV9 and TRBJ1-2; no firm D call. The sample was blood. This clonotype originated in a man aged 25-40 years in good health. CDR3 coding DNA: TGTGCCAGCAGCGGAGGCCAGAACTATGGCTACACCTTC. Translation gives CASSGGQNYGYTF.